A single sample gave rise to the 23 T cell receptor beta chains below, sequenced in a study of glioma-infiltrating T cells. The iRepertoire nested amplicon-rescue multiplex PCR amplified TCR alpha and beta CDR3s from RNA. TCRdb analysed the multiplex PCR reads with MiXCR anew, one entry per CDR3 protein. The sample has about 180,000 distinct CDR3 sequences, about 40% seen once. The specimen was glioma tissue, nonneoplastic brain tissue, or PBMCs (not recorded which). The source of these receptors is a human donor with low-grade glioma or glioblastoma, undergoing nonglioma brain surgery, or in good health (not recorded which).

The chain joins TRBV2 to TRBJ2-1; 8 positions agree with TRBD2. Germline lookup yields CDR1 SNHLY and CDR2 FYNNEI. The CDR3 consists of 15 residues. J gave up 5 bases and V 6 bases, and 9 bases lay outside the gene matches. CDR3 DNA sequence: TGTGCCAGCAGCGGGACTAGAGGAGCCGACAATGAGCAGTTCTTC. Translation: CASSGTRGADNEQFF.

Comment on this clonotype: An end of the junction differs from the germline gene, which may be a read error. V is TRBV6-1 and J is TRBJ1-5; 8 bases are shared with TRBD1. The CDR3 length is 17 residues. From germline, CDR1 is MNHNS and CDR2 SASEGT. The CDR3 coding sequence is TGTGCCATCAGTGAAAAACAGGGGGGTTTGGCGAATCAGCCCCAGCATTTT. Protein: CAISEKQGGLANQPQHF.

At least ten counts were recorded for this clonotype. CDR3 in DNA: TGCGCCAGCAGCCAAGATTCGGCTAGCGGGAGGAATGAGCAGTTCTTC. Its translation: CASSQDSASGRNEQFF. This sequence joins TRBV4-1 and TRBJ2-1, with TRBD2 identical over 11 bases. The CDR3 covers 16 residues. The trim removed 0 bases at V and 7 bases at J, leaving 5 bases unmatched. Germline assignment: CDR1 MGHRA and CDR2 YSYEKL.

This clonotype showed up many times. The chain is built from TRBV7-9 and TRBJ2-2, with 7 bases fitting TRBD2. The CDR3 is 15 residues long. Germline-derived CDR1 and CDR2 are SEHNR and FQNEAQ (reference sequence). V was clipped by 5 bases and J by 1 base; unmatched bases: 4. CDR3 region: CASSRLAVNTGELFF. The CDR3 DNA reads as TGTGCCAGCAGCCGACTAGCCGTGAACACCGGGGAGCTGTTTTTT.

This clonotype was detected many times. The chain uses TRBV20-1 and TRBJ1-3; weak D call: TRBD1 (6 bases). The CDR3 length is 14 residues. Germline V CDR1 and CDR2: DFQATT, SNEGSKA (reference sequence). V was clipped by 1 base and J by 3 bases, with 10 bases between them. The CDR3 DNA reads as TGCAGTGCTAGAGTACAGGGATTTGGAAACACCATATATTTT. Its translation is CSARVQGFGNTIYF.

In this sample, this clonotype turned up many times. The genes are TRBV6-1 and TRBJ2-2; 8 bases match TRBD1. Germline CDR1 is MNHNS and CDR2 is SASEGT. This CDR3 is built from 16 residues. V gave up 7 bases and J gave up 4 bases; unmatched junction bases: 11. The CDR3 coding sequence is TGTGCCAGCACAAAGTCGACAGGGGTTGGCACCGGGGAGCTGTTTTTT. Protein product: CASTKSTGVGTGELFF.

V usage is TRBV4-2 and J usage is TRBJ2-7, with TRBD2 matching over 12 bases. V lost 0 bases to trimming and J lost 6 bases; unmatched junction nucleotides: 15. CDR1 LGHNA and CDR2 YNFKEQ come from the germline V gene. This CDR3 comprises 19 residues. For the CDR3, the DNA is TGTGCCAGCAGCCAAGACTCGAATCAGACTAGCGGGAGCCGCCTCGAGCAGTACTTC. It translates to CASSQDSNQTSGSRLEQYF.

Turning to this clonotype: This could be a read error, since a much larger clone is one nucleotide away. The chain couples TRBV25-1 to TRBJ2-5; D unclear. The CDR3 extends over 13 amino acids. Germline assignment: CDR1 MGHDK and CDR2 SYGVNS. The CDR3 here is CASSDGTKETKYF. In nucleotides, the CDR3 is TGTGCCAGCAGTGACGGCACCAAAGAGACCAAGTACTTC.

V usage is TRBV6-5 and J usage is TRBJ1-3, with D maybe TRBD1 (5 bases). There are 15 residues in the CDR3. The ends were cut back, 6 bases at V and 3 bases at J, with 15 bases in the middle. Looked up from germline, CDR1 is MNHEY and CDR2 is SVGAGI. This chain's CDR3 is CASRKETAFGNTIYF. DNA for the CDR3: TGTGCCAGCAGAAAAGAGACAGCCTTTGGAAACACCATATATTTT.

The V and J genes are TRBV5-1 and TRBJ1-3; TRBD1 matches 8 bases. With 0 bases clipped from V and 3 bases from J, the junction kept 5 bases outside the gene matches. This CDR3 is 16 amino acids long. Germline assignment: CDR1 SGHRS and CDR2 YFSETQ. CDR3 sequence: CASSLDGQGSGNTIYF. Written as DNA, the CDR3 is TGCGCCAGCAGCTTGGACGGACAGGGAAGTGGAAACACCATATATTTT.

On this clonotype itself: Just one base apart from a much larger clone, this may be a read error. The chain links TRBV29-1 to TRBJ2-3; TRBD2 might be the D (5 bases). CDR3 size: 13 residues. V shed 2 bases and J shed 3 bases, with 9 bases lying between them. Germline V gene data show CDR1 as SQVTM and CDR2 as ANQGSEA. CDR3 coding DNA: TGCAGCGTTGAAAAGGAGGCAACAGATACGCAGTATTTT. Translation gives CSVEKEATDTQYF.

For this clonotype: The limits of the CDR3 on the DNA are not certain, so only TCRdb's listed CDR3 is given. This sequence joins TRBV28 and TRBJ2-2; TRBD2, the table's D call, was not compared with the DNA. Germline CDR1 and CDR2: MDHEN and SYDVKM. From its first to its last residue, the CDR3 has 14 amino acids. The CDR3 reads CASSFGGGTGELFF.

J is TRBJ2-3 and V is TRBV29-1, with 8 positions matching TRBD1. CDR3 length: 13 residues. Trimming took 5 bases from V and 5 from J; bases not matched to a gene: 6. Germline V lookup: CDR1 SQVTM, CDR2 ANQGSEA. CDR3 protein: CSVRGQGQDTQYF. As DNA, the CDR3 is TGCAGCGTTCGCGGACAGGGACAAGATACGCAGTATTTT.

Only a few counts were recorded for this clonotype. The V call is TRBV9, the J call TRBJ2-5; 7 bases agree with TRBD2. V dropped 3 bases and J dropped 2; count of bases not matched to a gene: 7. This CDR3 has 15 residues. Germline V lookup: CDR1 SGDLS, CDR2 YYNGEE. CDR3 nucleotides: TGTGCCAGCAGCGCGTGGGGGGGAGTGCAAGAGACCCAGTACTTC. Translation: CASSAWGGVQETQYF. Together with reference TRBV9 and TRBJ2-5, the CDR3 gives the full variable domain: DSGVTQTPKHLITATGQRVTLRCSPRSGDLSVYWYQQSLDQGLQFLIQYYNGEERAKGNILERFSAQQFPDLHSELNLSSLELGDSALYFCASSAWGGVQETQYFGPGTRLLVL.

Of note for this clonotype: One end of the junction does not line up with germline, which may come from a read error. The chain's CDR3 is CSVGPEASYGYAF. CDR3 sequence (DNA): TGCAGCGTGGGACCTGAGGCATCCTATGGCTACGCCTTC. The chain joins TRBV29-1 to TRBJ1-2; perhaps TRBD1 as D (5 bases). This CDR3 has 13 residues. Per germline, CDR1 SQVTM and CDR2 ANQGSEA.

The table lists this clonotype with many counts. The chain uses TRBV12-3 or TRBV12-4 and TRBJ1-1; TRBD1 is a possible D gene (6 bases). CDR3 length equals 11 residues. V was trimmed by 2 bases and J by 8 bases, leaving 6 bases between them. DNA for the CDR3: TGTGCCAGCAGTTTAAGGGGGGAAGCTTTCTTT. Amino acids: CASSLRGEAFF.

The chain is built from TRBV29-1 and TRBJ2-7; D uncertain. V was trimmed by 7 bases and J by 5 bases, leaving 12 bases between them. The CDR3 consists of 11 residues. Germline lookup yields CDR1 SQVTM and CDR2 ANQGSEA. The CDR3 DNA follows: TGCAGCGCCGGTAGTACGGACGAGCAGTACTTC. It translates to CSAGSTDEQYF.

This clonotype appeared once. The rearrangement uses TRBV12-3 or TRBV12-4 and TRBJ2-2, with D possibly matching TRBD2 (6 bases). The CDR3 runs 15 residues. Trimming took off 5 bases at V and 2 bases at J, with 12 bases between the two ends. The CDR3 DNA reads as TGTGCCAGCAGTCTCATAGCGGTCAACACCGGGGAGCTGTTTTTT. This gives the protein CASSLIAVNTGELFF.

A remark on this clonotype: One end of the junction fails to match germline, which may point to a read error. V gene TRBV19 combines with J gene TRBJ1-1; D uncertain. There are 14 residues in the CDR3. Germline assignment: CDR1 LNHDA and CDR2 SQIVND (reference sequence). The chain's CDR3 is CASSIANLNTKAFF. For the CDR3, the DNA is TGTGCCAGTAGTATAGCCAATTTGAACACTAAAGCTTTCTTT.

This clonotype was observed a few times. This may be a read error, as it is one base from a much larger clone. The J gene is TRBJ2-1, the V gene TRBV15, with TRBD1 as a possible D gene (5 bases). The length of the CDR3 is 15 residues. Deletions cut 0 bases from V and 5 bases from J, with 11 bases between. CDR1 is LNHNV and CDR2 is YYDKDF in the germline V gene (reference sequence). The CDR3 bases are TGTGCCACCAGCAGAGATCTAGAGGACAACAATGAGCAGTTCTTC. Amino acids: CATSRDLEDNNEQFF.

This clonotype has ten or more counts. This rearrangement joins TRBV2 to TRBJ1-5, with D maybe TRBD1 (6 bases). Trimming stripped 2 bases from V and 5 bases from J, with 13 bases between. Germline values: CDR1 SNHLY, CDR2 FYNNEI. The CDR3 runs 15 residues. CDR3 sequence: CASSEFWTEHQPQHF. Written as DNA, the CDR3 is TGTGCCAGCAGTGAATTCTGGACAGAACATCAGCCCCAGCATTTT.

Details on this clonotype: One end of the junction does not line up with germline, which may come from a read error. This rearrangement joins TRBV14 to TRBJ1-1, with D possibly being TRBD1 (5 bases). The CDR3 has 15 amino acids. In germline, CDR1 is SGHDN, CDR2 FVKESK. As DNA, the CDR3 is TGTGCCAGCAGACAAGATTTCGTGGGGGACACTGAAGCTTTCTTT. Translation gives CASRQDFVGDTEAFF.

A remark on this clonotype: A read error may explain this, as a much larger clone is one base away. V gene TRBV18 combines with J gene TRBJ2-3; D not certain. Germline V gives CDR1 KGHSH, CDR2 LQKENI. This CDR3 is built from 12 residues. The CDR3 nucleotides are TGTGCCAGCTCTCCAGCGATAGATACGCGGTATTTT. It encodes CASSPAIDTRYF. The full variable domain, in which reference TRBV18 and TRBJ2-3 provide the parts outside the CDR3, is NAGVMQNPRHLVRRRGQEARLRCSPMKGHSHVYWYRQLPEEGLKFMVYLQKENIIDESGMPKERFSAEFPKEGPSILRIQQVVRGDSAAYFCASSPAIDTRYFGPGTRLTVL.